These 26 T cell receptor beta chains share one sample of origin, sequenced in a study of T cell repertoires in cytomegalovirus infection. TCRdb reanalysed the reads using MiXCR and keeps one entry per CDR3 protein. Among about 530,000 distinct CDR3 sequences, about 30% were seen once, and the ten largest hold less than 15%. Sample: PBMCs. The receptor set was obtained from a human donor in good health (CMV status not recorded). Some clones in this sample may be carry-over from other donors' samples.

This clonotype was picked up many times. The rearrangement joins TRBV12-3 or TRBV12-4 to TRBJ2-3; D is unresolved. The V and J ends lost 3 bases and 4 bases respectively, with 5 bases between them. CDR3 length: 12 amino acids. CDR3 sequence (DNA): TGTGCCAGCAGTTTTTCCCCAGATACGCAGTATTTT. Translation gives CASSFSPDTQYF.

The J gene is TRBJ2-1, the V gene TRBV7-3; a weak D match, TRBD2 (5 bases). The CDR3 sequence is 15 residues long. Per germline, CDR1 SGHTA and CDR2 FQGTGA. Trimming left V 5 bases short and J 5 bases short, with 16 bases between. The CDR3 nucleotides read TGTGCCAGCAGCCCCGGACTCTCACCCCACAATGAGCAGTTCTTC. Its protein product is CASSPGLSPHNEQFF.

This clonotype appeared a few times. As DNA, the CDR3 is TGTGCCTGGAGTGTAATGCTGAACACTGAAGCTTTCTTT. Translated, it gives CAWSVMLNTEAFF. The chain combines TRBV30 with TRBJ1-1; no definite D call. Trimming took 0 bases from V and 0 from J, leaving 5 bases between them. Per germline, CDR1 GTSNPN and CDR2 SVGIG (reference sequence). This CDR3 contains 13 residues.

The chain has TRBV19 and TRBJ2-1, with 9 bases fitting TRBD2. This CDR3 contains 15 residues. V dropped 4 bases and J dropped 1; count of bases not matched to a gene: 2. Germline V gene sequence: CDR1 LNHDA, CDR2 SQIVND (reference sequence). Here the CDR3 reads CASSTSGVSYNEQFF. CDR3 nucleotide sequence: TGTGCCAGTAGTACTAGCGGGGTTTCCTACAATGAGCAGTTCTTC.

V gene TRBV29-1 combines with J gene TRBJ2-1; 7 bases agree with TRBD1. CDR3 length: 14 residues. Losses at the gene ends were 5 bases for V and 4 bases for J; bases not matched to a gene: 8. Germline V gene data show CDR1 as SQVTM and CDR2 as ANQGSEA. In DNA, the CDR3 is TGCAGCGTTACACATTGGGACAGATACAATGAGCAGTTCTTC. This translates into CSVTHWDRYNEQFF.

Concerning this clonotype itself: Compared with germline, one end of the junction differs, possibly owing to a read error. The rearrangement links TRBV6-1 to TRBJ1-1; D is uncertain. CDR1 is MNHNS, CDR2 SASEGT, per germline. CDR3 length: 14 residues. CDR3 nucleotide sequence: TGTGCCAGCAGTGAAGGCAGCCAGAACATTGAAGCTTTCTTT. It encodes CASSEGSQNIEAFF.

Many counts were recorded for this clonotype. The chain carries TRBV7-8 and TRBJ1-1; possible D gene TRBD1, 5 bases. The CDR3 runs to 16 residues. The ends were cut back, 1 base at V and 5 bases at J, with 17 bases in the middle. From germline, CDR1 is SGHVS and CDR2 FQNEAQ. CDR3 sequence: CASSLVWGGRGTEAFF. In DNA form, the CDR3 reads TGTGCCAGCAGCTTAGTGTGGGGCGGACGAGGGACTGAAGCTTTCTTT.

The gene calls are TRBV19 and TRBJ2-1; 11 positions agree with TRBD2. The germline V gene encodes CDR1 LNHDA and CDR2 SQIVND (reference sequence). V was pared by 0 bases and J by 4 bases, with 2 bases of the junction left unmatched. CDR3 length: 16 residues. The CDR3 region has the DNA TGTGCCAGTAGTATAGACTGGACTAGCGGGTACAATGAGCAGTTCTTC. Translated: CASSIDWTSGYNEQFF. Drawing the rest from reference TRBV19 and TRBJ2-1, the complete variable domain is DGGITQSPKYLFRKEGQNVTLSCEQNLNHDAMYWYRQDPGQGLRLIYYSQIVNDFQKGDIAEGYSVSREKKESFPLTVTSAQKNPTAFYLCASSIDWTSGYNEQFFGPGTRLTVL.

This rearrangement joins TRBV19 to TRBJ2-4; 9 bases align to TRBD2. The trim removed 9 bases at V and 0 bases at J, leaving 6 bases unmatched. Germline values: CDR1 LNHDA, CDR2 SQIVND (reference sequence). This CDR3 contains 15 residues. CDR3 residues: CARASGGLAKNIQYF. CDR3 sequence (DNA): TGTGCCAGAGCAAGCGGGGGGCTAGCCAAAAACATTCAGTACTTC.

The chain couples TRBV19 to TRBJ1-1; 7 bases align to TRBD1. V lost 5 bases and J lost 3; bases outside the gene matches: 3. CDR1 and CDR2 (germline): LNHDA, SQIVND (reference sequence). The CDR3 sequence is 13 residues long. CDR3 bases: TGTGCCAGTAGTGCCCAGGGGGACACTGAAGCTTTCTTT. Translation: CASSAQGDTEAFF.

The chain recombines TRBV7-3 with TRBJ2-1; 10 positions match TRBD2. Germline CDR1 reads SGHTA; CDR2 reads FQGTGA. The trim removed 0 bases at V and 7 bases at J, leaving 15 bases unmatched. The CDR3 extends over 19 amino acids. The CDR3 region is CASSLTRTSGKRERNEQFF. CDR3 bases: TGTGCCAGCAGCTTAACCCGGACTAGCGGTAAACGTGAAAGGAATGAGCAGTTCTTC.

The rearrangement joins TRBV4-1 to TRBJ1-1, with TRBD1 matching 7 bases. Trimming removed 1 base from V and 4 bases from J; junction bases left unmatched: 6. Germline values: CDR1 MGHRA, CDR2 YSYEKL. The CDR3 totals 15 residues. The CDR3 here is CASSQVTGAGTEAFF. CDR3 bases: TGCGCCAGCAGCCAAGTCACAGGGGCTGGCACTGAAGCTTTCTTT.

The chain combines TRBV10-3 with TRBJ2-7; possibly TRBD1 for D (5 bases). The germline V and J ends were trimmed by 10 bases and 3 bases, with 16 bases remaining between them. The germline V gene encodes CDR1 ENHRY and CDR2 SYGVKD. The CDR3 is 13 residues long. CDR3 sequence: CATRTGSNYEQYV. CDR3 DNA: TGTGCCACCCGAACAGGCTCGAACTACGAGCAGTACGTC.

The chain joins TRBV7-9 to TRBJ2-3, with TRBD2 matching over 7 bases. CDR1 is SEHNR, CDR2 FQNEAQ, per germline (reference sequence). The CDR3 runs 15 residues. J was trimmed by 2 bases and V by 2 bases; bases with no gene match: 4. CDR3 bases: TGTGCCAGCAGCTTAACTAGCGTAGTCACAGATACGCAGTATTTT. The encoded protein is CASSLTSVVTDTQYF.

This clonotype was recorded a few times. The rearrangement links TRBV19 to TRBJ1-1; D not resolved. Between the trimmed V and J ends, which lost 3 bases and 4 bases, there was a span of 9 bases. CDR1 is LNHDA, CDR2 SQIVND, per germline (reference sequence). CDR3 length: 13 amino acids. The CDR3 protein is CASSMRVRTEAFF. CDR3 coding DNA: TGTGCCAGTAGTATGAGAGTTCGCACTGAAGCTTTCTTT.

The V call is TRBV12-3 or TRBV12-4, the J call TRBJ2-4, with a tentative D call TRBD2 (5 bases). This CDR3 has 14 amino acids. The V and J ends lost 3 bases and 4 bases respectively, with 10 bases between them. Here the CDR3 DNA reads TGTGCCAGCAGTTTGGGAGCGACGAAAAACATTCAGTACTTC. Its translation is CASSLGATKNIQYF.

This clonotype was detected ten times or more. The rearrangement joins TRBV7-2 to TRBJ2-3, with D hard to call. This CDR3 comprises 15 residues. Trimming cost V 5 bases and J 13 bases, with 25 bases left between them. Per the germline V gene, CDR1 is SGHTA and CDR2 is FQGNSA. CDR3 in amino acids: CASSLRSSATEKKYF. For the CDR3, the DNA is TGTGCCAGCAGCCTGCGGAGCTCGGCCACTGAGAAAAAGTATTTT.

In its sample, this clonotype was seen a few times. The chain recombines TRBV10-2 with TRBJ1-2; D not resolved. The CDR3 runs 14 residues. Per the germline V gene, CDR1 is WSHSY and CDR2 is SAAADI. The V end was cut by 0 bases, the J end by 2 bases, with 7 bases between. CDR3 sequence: CASSESKGNYGYTF. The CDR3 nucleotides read TGCGCCAGCAGTGAGTCGAAAGGGAACTATGGCTACACCTTC.

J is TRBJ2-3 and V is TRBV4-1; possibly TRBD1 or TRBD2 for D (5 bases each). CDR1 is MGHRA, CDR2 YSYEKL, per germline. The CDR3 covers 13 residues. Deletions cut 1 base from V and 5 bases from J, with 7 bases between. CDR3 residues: CASSQGGIDTQYF. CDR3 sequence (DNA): TGCGCCAGCAGCCAAGGGGGGATAGATACGCAGTATTTT.

The CDR3 nucleotides are TGCGCCAGCAGTGAAAACAGGGGAGGTTATGGCTACACCTTC. This encodes CASSENRGGYGYTF. This rearrangement joins TRBV10-1 to TRBJ1-2; 7 bases fit TRBD1. The junction had 6 bases not matched to a gene; V was cut back by 3 bases and J by 5 bases. CDR3 size: 14 residues. Germline-derived CDR1 and CDR2 are WNHNN and SYGVQD (reference sequence).

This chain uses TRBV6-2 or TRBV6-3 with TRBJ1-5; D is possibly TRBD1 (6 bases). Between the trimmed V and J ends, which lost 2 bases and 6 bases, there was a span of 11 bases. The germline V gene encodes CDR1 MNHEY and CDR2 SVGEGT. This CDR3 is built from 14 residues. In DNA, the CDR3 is TGTGCCAGCAGTTACCAGGGGTGGGCTCAGCCCCAGCATTTT. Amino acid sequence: CASSYQGWAQPQHF.

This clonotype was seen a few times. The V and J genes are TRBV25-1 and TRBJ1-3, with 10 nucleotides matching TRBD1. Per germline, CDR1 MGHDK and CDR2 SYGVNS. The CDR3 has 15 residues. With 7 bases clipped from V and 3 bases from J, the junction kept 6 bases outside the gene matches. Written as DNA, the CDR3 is TGTGCCAGCACCGCGACAGGGGGCTTTGGAAACACCATATATTTT. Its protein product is CASTATGGFGNTIYF.

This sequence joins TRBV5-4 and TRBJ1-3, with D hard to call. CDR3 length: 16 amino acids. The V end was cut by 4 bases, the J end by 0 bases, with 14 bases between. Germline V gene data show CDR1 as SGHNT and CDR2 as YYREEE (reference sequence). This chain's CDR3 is CASSTRTAPSGNTIYF. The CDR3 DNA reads TGTGCCAGCAGCACCCGGACGGCTCCCTCTGGAAACACCATATATTTT.

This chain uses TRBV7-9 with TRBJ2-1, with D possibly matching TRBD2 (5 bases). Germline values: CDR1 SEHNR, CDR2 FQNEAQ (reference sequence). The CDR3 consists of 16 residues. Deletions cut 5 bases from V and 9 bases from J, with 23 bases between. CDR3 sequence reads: CASSRISATEVREQFF. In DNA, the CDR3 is TGTGCCAGCAGCCGAATTAGCGCTACTGAGGTTCGTGAGCAGTTCTTC.

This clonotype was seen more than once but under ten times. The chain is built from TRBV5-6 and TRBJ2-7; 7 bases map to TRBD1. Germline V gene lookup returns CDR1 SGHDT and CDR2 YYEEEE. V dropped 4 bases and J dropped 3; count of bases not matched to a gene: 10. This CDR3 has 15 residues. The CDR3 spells CASSQYGQAYYEQYF. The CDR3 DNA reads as TGTGCCAGCAGCCAATACGGACAGGCCTACTACGAGCAGTACTTC.

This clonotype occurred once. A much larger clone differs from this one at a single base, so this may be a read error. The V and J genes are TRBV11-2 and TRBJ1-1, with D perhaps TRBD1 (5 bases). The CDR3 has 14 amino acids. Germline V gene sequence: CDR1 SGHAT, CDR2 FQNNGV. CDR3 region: CASSYGTVNNEAFF. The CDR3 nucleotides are TGTGCCAGCAGCTATGGGACGGTGAACAATGAAGCTTTCTTT.